A selection of T cell receptor beta chains follows, all from one sample in a study of T cell repertoires in cytomegalovirus infection. Using its own MiXCR run on the reads, TCRdb lists one record per CDR3 protein. The sample carries approximately 200,000 distinct CDR3 sequences, roughly 22% recorded once. The material sequenced was CD8+ T cells from PBMCs. Source of these receptors: a human donor in good health (CMV status not recorded). Some clones in this sample may be carry-over from other donors' samples. The CDR3 runs from the conserved cysteine through the conserved F or W. Fields, in order: clone size, V gene, D gene, J gene, CDR3 protein, CDR3 DNA. The D gene is left open where the match is weak. The listing skips clone size in some rows; elsewhere it reads once, few, many or a size class.

once	TRBV4-1	TRBD1	TRBJ2-7	CASSQGSEGAPYF	TGCGCCAGCAGCCAAGGGTCCGAGGGGGCTCCGTACTTC
few	TRBV19	-	TRBJ1-5	CASSTDNQPQHF	TGTGCCAGTAGTACTGACAATCAGCCCCAGCATTTT
-	TRBV20-1	TRBD2	TRBJ2-3	CSASSSGGFTDTQYF	TGCAGTGCTAGTTCTAGCGGGGGATTCACAGATACGCAGTATTTT
-	TRBV2	-	TRBJ1-1	CASSEERPEAFF	TGTGCCAGCAGTGAGGAGCGACCTGAAGCTTTCTTT
-	TRBV20-1	-	TRBJ1-1	CSARRKNTEAFF	TGCAGTGCTAGACGCAAAAACACTGAAGCTTTCTTT
-	TRBV7-2	-	TRBJ1-2	CASVEIYGYTF	TGTGCCAGCGTGGAGATCTATGGCTACACCTTC
many	TRBV7-2	-	TRBJ1-5	CASSPEWDGGFANQPQHF	TGTGCCAGCAGCCCAGAATGGGACGGGGGATTTGCCAATCAGCCCCAGCATTTT
-	TRBV7-4	TRBD2	TRBJ2-5	CASSPRPPGLASQETQYF	TGTGCCAGCAGCCCTCGTCCCCCGGGACTAGCTTCCCAAGAGACCCAGTACTTC
many	TRBV28	TRBD1	TRBJ2-7	CASSFLQGAGEQYF	TGTGCCAGCAGTTTTTTACAGGGGGCGGGCGAGCAGTACTTC
-	TRBV9	-	TRBJ2-6	CASSTRTDTGANVLTF	TGTGCCAGCAGCACCCGGACAGATACTGGGGCCAACGTCCTGACTTTC
-	TRBV5-1	TRBD2	TRBJ2-1	CASSLGLAGGQPKYNEQFF	TGCGCCAGCAGCTTGGGACTAGCGGGGGGCCAACCCAAATACAATGAGCAGTTCTTC
many	TRBV7-2	TRBD1	TRBJ1-1	CASSNWDRAVYTEAFF	TGTGCCAGCAGCAACTGGGACAGGGCGGTTTATACTGAAGCTTTCTTT
-	TRBV7-8	-	TRBJ2-3	CASSLAADTDTQYF	TGTGCCAGCAGCTTAGCAGCGGACACAGATACGCAGTATTTT
-	TRBV27	-	TRBJ2-5	CASSLSWTEETQYF	TGTGCCAGCAGTTTATCGTGGACGGAAGAGACCCAGTACTTC
-	TRBV29-1	-	TRBJ2-2	CSVDIRGDTGELFF	TGCAGCGTTGATATCAGGGGGGACACCGGGGAGCTGTTTTTT
few	TRBV2	-	TRBJ2-7	CASSVYGSYEQYF	TGTGCCAGCAGTGTCTATGGGAGCTACGAGCAGTACTTC
few	TRBV20-1	-	TRBJ1-2	CSARTEGQAYGYTF	TGCAGTGCTAGGACAGAGGGGCAGGCCTATGGCTACACCTTC
few	TRBV29-1	TRBD1	TRBJ2-7	CSGSIGTGGDEQYF	TGCAGTGGGTCAATTGGGACAGGGGGCGACGAGCAGTACTTC
-	TRBV4-1	-	TRBJ1-5	CASSQGQGGNQPQHF	TGCGCCAGCAGCCAAGGGCAGGGCGGCAATCAGCCCCAGCATTTT
-	TRBV19	TRBD1	TRBJ1-6	CASSMVPTGTGFSPLHF	TGTGCCAGTAGTATGGTTCCTACCGGGACAGGATTTTCACCCCTCCACTTT
-	TRBV27	-	TRBJ1-1	CASGRGNTEAFF	TGTGCCAGCGGTCGGGGGAACACTGAAGCTTTCTTT
-	TRBV20-1	-	TRBJ1-6	CSARDSSQGRARGDSPLHF	TGCAGTGCTAGAGATAGTTCCCAGGGGCGAGCCAGGGGAGATTCACCCCTCCACTTT
-	TRBV6-6	TRBD1	TRBJ2-3	CASSPHRGIQDTQYF	TGTGCCAGCAGTCCCCACAGGGGGATTCAAGATACGCAGTATTTT
-	TRBV20-1	-	TRBJ1-4	CSPGGQGVREKLFF	TGCAGCCCCGGGGGGCAGGGAGTGAGAGAAAAACTGTTTTTT
-	TRBV29-1	TRBD1	TRBJ1-2	CSVVWTGGIESGYTF	TGCAGCGTTGTTTGGACAGGAGGGATAGAAAGTGGCTACACCTTC
once	TRBV27	TRBD2	TRBJ2-2	CASSIGLEPGELFF	TGTGCCAGCAGTATAGGACTAGAACCCGGGGAGCTGTTTTTT
many	TRBV28	-	TRBJ2-7	CASSTRASYEQYF	TGTGCCAGCAGTACCAGGGCCTCCTACGAGCAGTACTTC
few	TRBV2	TRBD1	TRBJ2-3	CASIGQGTDTQYF	TGTGCCAGCATTGGACAGGGCACAGATACGCAGTATTTT
-	TRBV2	-	TRBJ2-2	CATSRAAGELFF	TGTGCCACTTCTAGAGCCGCCGGGGAGCTGTTTTTT
-	TRBV6-5	-	TRBJ2-5	CASSYYPMGETQYF	TGTGCCAGCAGTTACTACCCTATGGGGGAGACCCAGTACTTC
-	TRBV28	-	TRBJ2-7	CASSRQTAGQYF	TGTGCCAGCAGTCGACAGACCGCCGGGCAGTACTTC
many	TRBV20-1	-	TRBJ2-7	CSAGLTETYEQYF	TGCAGTGCTGGGCTGACAGAAACCTACGAGCAGTACTTC